Described below is a single TCR beta chain sequence and its context. This clone occurred a few times. Its antigen target is currently unknown. There are no base qualities to consult, and no much larger clone falls within one base. CDR1 SQVTM and CDR2 ANQGSEA are derived from the germline V gene. At the junction V is shortened by 7 bases and J by 5 bases; bases outside the gene matches: 3. From cysteine to phenylalanine, the CDR3 is 11 amino acids long. Of all the DNA, just the CDR3 is kept, 33 bases in frame from base 1. TCRbeta rearrangements were sequenced from genomic DNA using the immunoSEQ assay at survey resolution. The original pipeline was this. In the TCR sequencing data, the lowest productive clonotype frequency that could be detected was 2.59 x 10-5. Only productive TCRbeta rearrangements, defined as complete and in-frame sequences, were included in the analyses. Simpson clonality, calculated in the immunoSEQ Analyzer version 3.0, was used as the measure of sample clonality. Clones were grouped by frequency into very rare, small, medium, large (1-20%) or hyperexpanded (>20%) categories. OLGA 1.2.3 estimated generation probabilities, VDJtools produced V-gene circos plots, VDJdb was queried for specificities, and GLIPH identified CDR3 motifs. TCRdb provides this immuneACCESS table in a form limited to in-frame rearrangements. Some clones are lacking; in checked studies, under half of them reflect an unresolved V gene, and why the rest are absent is not known. That table is the source of V, J and clone size, and D and trimming were worked out from the DNA. The sample table holds tens of thousands of clones, of which over 70% were seen once. The ten biggest clones cover about 4% of the sample.

This sample was taken from a study of STAT5B mutations in CD4+ large granular lymphocyte leukemia (dated by TCRdb to between 2021 and 2024). For context, the study as a whole: Among healthy controls, the CDR3 'QG' motif was associated with a particular HLA allele. TCRbeta repertoires of CD4+ T-cell large granular lymphocyte leukemia patients were compared with those of healthy blood donors. The purity of purified fractions was confirmed by flow cytometry on FACSCanto II or FACSVerse to exceed 95% among lymphocytes.

Healthy controls were 35 or so blood donors whose buffy coats came from the Finnish Red Cross blood service. All TCR-sequenced material derived from peripheral blood: patient blood samples and healthy donor buffy coats. Peripheral blood mononuclear cells were isolated by Ficoll-Hypaque gradient centrifugation. Magnetic purification was used to isolate CD4+ cells from the buffy coats of the healthy controls. The Gentra Puregene Cell and Tissue kit was used to extract genomic DNA, and a Qubit 2.0 fluorometer was used to measure the amount of genomic DNA. The study at large found these results: Enrichment of TRBV06-family usage was observed among the top patient clones (8/27) relative to healthy controls (2/35). CD4-sorted patient repertoires appeared more clonal than healthy CD4+ repertoires, and this difference persisted after removing the putative leukemic clones. Data were not HLA-matched; higher clonality in CD4+ versus CD8+ T-LGLL could reflect the relatively small sample size. Main leukemic clonotypes were private to each patient, although 25% to 30% appeared at low frequency in other patients' non-leukemic repertoires.

The receptor was derived from a human donor in good health. The V and J segments used are TRBV29-1 and TRBJ1-1, with 8 middle bases fitting TRBD1. Sequenced material: CD4+ T cells from blood buffy coats. This receptor has the CDR3 CSAYRGTEAFF. The bases are TGCAGCGCCTACAGGGGGACTGAAGCTTTCTTT.